The entry below gives a single TCR beta chain sequence along with its context. Antigen specificity is unknown. V lost 7 bases and J 7 bases, leaving 17 bases between the germline ends. The CDR3 consists of 14 residues. Germline values: CDR1 MNHEY, CDR2 SVGAGI. This entry belongs to a study of regulatory and conventional T cells in RAG deficiency. The study's findings and limits: Patient subsets had shorter CDR3s; Omenn Treg-Tconv overlap exceeded 80%. Shannon entropy was markedly lower and Simpson indices higher in RAG-deficient patients than control T-cell subsets. Treg unique TCR beta sequences were approximately 99-fold fewer in Omenn syndrome and CID/AS patients than controls.

Genomic DNA came from blood regulatory T cells gated CD4+ CD25-high CD127-low. Repertoires were generated with immunoSEQ multiplex PCR, while TCRdb's copy carries only in-frame clones and drops some. The repertoire includes several thousand clones, roughly 90% of them detected once, and 1.3% sits in the top ten. These data were also reused for a study on regulatory T cells. That source notes: The PCR used 52 TRBV and 13 TRBJ primers. In patients, unique TRB V-J pairs were restricted and V/J usage skewed, especially in Tregs.

The chain recombines TRBV6-5 with TRBJ1-5, with D unresolved. The TCR sequence derives from a human donor in good health. The sample consisted of Tregs sorted from blood. The CDR3 is CASIPGTPGQPQHF. The CDR3 DNA reads TGTGCCAGCATTCCGGGAACCCCCGGGCAGCCCCAGCATTTT.